These 32 T cell receptor beta chains were sequenced from one sample in a study of neurological immune-mediated disorders. TCRdb itself ran the 5' RACE reads through MiXCR, one entry per CDR3 protein. The data show tens of thousands of distinct CDR3 sequences, around a quarter seen once. Sequencing was performed on CD4+ T cells from blood. The receptors were sampled from a man between 45 and 60 years old with HTLV-1-associated myelopathy (HAM/TSP).

The sample holds many counts of this clonotype. The rearrangement links TRBV5-1 to TRBJ2-7; no definite D call. V was pared by 0 bases and J by 6 bases, with 16 bases between. The CDR3 sequence is 15 residues long. CDR1 is SGHRS and CDR2 is YFSETQ in the germline V gene. The CDR3 here is CASSLAQTGSREQYF. CDR3 bases: TGCGCCAGCAGCTTGGCACAGACTGGGTCCCGCGAGCAGTACTTC.

There are many counts of this clonotype. V is TRBV7-2 and J is TRBJ2-3; 7 bases fit TRBD2. V was pared by 7 bases and J by 7 bases, with 14 bases of the junction left unmatched. This CDR3 spans 15 amino acids. Germline lookup yields CDR1 SGHTA and CDR2 FQGNSA. The CDR3 spells CASTSMPTSVNTQYF. The CDR3 DNA follows: TGTGCCAGCACCTCCATGCCCACTAGCGTGAATACGCAGTATTTT.

This clonotype occurred many times. The V and J genes are TRBV10-3 and TRBJ2-6; no clear D. The CDR3 runs to 14 residues. The germline V gene encodes CDR1 ENHRY and CDR2 SYGVKD. V lost 8 bases to trimming and J lost 4 bases, with 12 bases between them. The CDR3 loop reads CAISRASGANVLTF. In DNA form, the CDR3 reads TGTGCCATCTCCCGGGCTTCAGGGGCCAACGTCCTGACTTTC.

This clonotype was seen at least ten times. The chain recombines TRBV9 with TRBJ2-3; TRBD1 might be the D (6 bases). V dropped 0 bases and J dropped 1 base, with 12 bases sitting between them. CDR3 length: 16 residues. CDR1 and CDR2 (germline): SGDLS, YYNGEE. CDR3 bases: TGTGCCAGCAGCGTAGGAGGCTCAGGGGGCACAGATACGCAGTATTTT. Translation: CASSVGGSGGTDTQYF.

This clonotype was seen only a few times. The V call is TRBV20-1, the J call TRBJ1-5; 8 bases agree with TRBD1. V shed 0 bases and J 5 bases; nucleotides not matched to a gene: 6. CDR3 length equals 15 residues. In germline, CDR1 is DFQATT, CDR2 SNEGSKA (reference sequence). The CDR3, as DNA: TGCAGTGCTAGAGATCTGGGACAGGCCTATCAGCCCCAGCATTTT. Amino acid sequence: CSARDLGQAYQPQHF.

This clonotype has ten or more counts. The chain couples TRBV6-5 to TRBJ1-2; D unclear. Trimming took 2 bases from V and 2 from J, leaving 6 bases between them. The CDR3 covers 13 residues. The V gene's germline CDR1 is MNHEY and CDR2 SVGAGI. The CDR3 DNA reads as TGTGCCAGCAGTTACGACGGGAACTATGGCTACACCTTC. Its protein is CASSYDGNYGYTF.

This clonotype was counted at least ten times. The V and J genes are TRBV7-7 and TRBJ2-1, with D possibly matching TRBD2 (5 bases). CDR1 and CDR2 from the germline V gene are SSHAT and FNYEAQ (reference sequence). The CDR3 consists of 15 residues. Trimming removed 4 bases at V and 5 bases at J, with 15 bases between. CDR3 loop: CASSSGRGSNNEQFF. In nucleotides, the CDR3 is TGTGCCAGCAGCTCCGGCCGGGGATCCAACAATGAGCAGTTCTTC. The complete variable domain, with remaining parts taken from reference TRBV7-7 and TRBJ2-1, reads GAGVSQSPRYKVTKRGQDVTLRCDPISSHATLYWYQQALGQGPEFLTYFNYEAQPDKSGLPSDRFSAERPEGSISTLTIQRTEQRDSAMYRCASSSGRGSNNEQFFGPGTRLTVL.

The chain couples TRBV5-1 to TRBJ2-3, with 11 positions matching TRBD2. Germline V CDR1 and CDR2: SGHRS, YFSETQ. The CDR3 is 16 residues long. V was clipped by 0 bases and J by 4 bases; unmatched bases: 4. CDR3 sequence: CASSLAIAGGPDTQYF. CDR3 coding DNA: TGCGCCAGCAGCTTGGCAATAGCGGGGGGGCCAGATACGCAGTATTTT.

This clonotype showed up many times. The genes are TRBV20-1 and TRBJ1-1; D gene ambiguous. Trimming cost V 8 bases and J 2 bases, with 24 bases left between them. The CDR3 extends over 16 amino acids. From germline, CDR1 is DFQATT and CDR2 SNEGSKA (reference sequence). CDR3 sequence: CSSPPSAKRINTEAFF. CDR3 sequence (DNA): TGCAGTTCACCCCCCTCGGCAAAAAGAATAAACACTGAAGCTTTCTTT.

This chain links TRBV2 with TRBJ2-3; no definite D call. Germline lookup yields CDR1 SNHLY and CDR2 FYNNEI. Trimming took 3 bases from V and 12 from J, leaving 16 bases between them. The CDR3 contains 13 residues. The CDR3 loop is CASSDVPNKGQYF. CDR3 in DNA: TGTGCCAGCAGTGACGTACCGAATAAAGGACAGTATTTT.

Ten or more counts support this clonotype. This rearrangement joins TRBV4-1 to TRBJ2-7; the D is unclear. V was clipped by 8 bases and J by 3 bases, with 8 bases between them. The germline V gene has CDR1 MGHRA and CDR2 YSYEKL. The CDR3 is 11 residues long. The CDR3 bases are TGCGCCAGCGGCGTAGGCTACGAGCAGTACTTC. It codes for CASGVGYEQYF.

This clonotype was observed many times. V and J are TRBV6-5 and TRBJ1-1; no firm D call. V was shortened by 0 bases and J by 10 bases, with 15 bases between the two germline ends. This CDR3 spans 14 amino acids. Looked up from germline, CDR1 is MNHEY and CDR2 is SVGAGI. CDR3 region: CASSYSRVEVAAFF. CDR3 bases: TGTGCCAGCAGTTACTCGAGGGTGGAGGTAGCAGCTTTCTTT.

This clonotype showed up many times. The rearrangement joins TRBV3-1 to TRBJ1-1; D unresolved. Germline values: CDR1 LGHDT, CDR2 YNNKEL (reference sequence). The CDR3 is made up of 14 amino acids. V lost 3 bases and J 1 base, leaving 9 bases between the germline ends. The CDR3 DNA is TGTGCCAGCAGCCACCCCCGGACGAACACTGAAGCTTTCTTT. Residues: CASSHPRTNTEAFF.

In this sample, this clonotype is medium-sized. The V gene is TRBV9, the J gene TRBJ1-1, with D possibly TRBD1 on 5 matching bases. The CDR3 consists of 15 residues. Trimming left V 3 bases short and J 5 bases short, with 17 bases between. Germline CDR1 reads SGDLS; CDR2 reads YYNGEE. For the CDR3, the DNA is TGTGCCAGCAGCGGGGGGGGATGGGGAGAGACTGAAGCTTTCTTT. Its translation: CASSGGGWGETEAFF.

This clonotype came up many times. This chain links TRBV18 with TRBJ1-2; 8 nucleotides agree with TRBD1. Germline CDR1 reads KGHSH; CDR2 reads LQKENI. The V segment lost 3 bases and the J segment 3 bases; nucleotides outside the gene matches: 12. CDR3 length equals 17 residues. The CDR3 spells CASSPAQLGQGDYGYTF. CDR3 bases: TGTGCCAGCTCACCCGCACAATTAGGACAGGGCGACTATGGCTACACCTTC.

This clonotype was recorded at least ten times. The junction differs from germline at one of its ends, possibly a read error. This chain joins TRBV20-1 and TRBJ2-2; TRBD2 matches 10 bases. CDR1 and CDR2 from the germline V gene are DFQATT and SNEGSKA (reference sequence). This CDR3 is 17 amino acids long. The CDR3 coding sequence is TGCAGTCCTAGAGCACTAGCGGGATCTTTCATCACCGGGGAGCTGTTTTTT. The encoded protein is CSPRALAGSFITGELFF.

This clonotype appeared many times. The chain combines TRBV6-2 or TRBV6-3 with TRBJ2-7; D not certain. Germline V gene lookup returns CDR1 MNHEY and CDR2 SVGEGT. V was cut by 8 bases and J by 11 bases, with 16 bases left in between. CDR3 size: 11 residues. The CDR3 DNA follows: TGTGCCAGCGGTACCGGCGAAACGGAGTACTTC. It is translated as CASGTGETEYF.

This sequence joins TRBV5-1 and TRBJ2-2, with 10 bases that match TRBD2. Trimming at V came to 4 bases and at J to 4 bases, leaving 10 bases not matched to a gene. This CDR3 has 17 residues. The germline V gene has CDR1 SGHRS and CDR2 YFSETQ. CDR3 bases: TGCGCCAGCAGCCTCCTCCTTCTAGCGGGGGTCACCGGGGAGCTGTTTTTT. Residues: CASSLLLLAGVTGELFF.

Many counts were recorded for this clonotype. The chain has TRBV10-3 and TRBJ2-4; the match to TRBD1 covers 8 bases. The CDR3 contains 16 residues. Per germline, CDR1 ENHRY and CDR2 SYGVKD. The V segment lost 6 bases and the J segment 0 bases; nucleotides outside the gene matches: 7. CDR3 in amino acids: CAISSLGQGAKNIQYF. Here the CDR3 DNA reads TGTGCCATCAGCTCCCTCGGACAGGGAGCCAAAAACATTCAGTACTTC.

This clonotype was counted ten times or more. The chain's CDR3 is CASNSGDRETQYF. The CDR3 bases are TGCGCCAGCAACTCAGGGGACCGAGAGACCCAGTACTTC. The chain carries TRBV5-1 and TRBJ2-5; D perhaps matches TRBD1 (6 bases). Germline CDR1 is SGHRS and CDR2 is YFSETQ. The CDR3 is 13 residues long. V lost 6 bases and J lost 4, with 13 bases in between.

Many counts were recorded for this clonotype. The chain couples TRBV6-5 to TRBJ1-2; TRBD1 matches 8 bases. Trimming cost V 2 bases and J 4 bases; bases outside gene matches: 3. CDR1 and CDR2 from the germline V gene are MNHEY and SVGAGI. The CDR3 is made up of 14 amino acids. CDR3 DNA: TGTGCCAGCAGTTACGGGACAGGTCTCTATGGCTACACCTTC. Its protein is CASSYGTGLYGYTF.

This clonotype was counted many times. This sequence joins TRBV20-1 and TRBJ2-1, with TRBD1 as a possible D gene (5 bases). CDR1 is DFQATT and CDR2 is SNEGSKA in the germline V gene (reference sequence). This CDR3 has 13 amino acids. V lost 6 bases and J lost 10, with 19 bases in between. The DNA of the CDR3 is TGCAGTGCCCCCGGGCAGGGCGGCTCGGAGCAGTTCTTC. Translated: CSAPGQGGSEQFF.

Note on this clonotype: This clone may be a read error of a much larger clone one base away. The V gene is TRBV5-1, the J gene TRBJ2-3; D is perhaps TRBD1 or TRBD2 (5 bases each). Germline V gives CDR1 SGHRS, CDR2 YFSETQ. The CDR3 runs to 18 residues. Trimming took off 0 bases at V and 2 bases at J, with 19 bases between the two ends. CDR3 sequence (DNA): TGCGCCAGCAGCTTGGGGGGACGGCGAGAGGCAACCACAGATACGCAGTATTTT. Protein: CASSLGGRREATTDTQYF.

This clonotype was detected many times. This rearrangement joins TRBV20-1 to TRBJ1-1; TRBD1 is a possible D gene (5 bases). The CDR3 runs to 12 residues. V lost 6 bases and J lost 1, with 9 bases in between. Germline values: CDR1 DFQATT, CDR2 SNEGSKA (reference sequence). The CDR3 protein is CSARQPNTEAFF. Written as DNA, the CDR3 is TGCAGTGCCCGACAGCCGAACACTGAAGCTTTCTTT.

This clonotype was seen a few times. This chain joins TRBV19 and TRBJ2-7; D is undetermined. The CDR3 covers 14 residues. With 6 bases removed from V and 3 bases from J, the gap between germline ends came to 15 bases. Germline values: CDR1 LNHDA, CDR2 SQIVND (reference sequence). The CDR3 region is CASSPQAEIYEQYF. Here the CDR3 DNA reads TGTGCCAGTAGCCCCCAAGCCGAAATCTACGAGCAGTACTTC.

This clonotype was counted ten times or more. The chain employs TRBV24-1 and TRBJ1-5; D is perhaps TRBD1 (5 bases). Germline V gene data show CDR1 as KGHDR and CDR2 as SFDVKD. This CDR3 is built from 16 residues. The V end lost 3 bases, the J end lost 3 bases, and 14 bases lay between the germline ends. The CDR3 nucleotides read TGTGCCACCAGTGATAAGGGGAAACAGTTCAATCAGCCCCAGCATTTT. Amino acids: CATSDKGKQFNQPQHF.

This clonotype was seen repeatedly, ten times or more. The chain employs TRBV3-1 and TRBJ2-1; 9 nucleotides agree with TRBD2. The CDR3 has 15 amino acids. V gave up 1 base and J gave up 7 bases; unmatched junction bases: 5. Germline CDR1 is LGHDT and CDR2 is YNNKEL (reference sequence). CDR3 nucleotides: TGTGCCAGCAGCCAAGTTTACCTAGCGGGGAATGAGCAGTTCTTC. This sequence encodes CASSQVYLAGNEQFF.

This clonotype was counted at least ten times. The rearrangement joins TRBV12-3 or TRBV12-4 to TRBJ2-5; 10 positions agree with TRBD2. The CDR3 is 15 residues long. With V trimmed by 6 bases and J by 2 bases, 6 bases remained unmatched. The CDR3 DNA reads TGTGCCAGCAGGGGCTTAGCGGGAGGACAAGAGACCCAGTACTTC. Translated, it gives CASRGLAGGQETQYF.

This clonotype showed up many times. The chain uses TRBV13 and TRBJ1-2; D may be TRBD1 (5 bases). V was clipped by 5 bases and J by 6 bases, with 28 bases between them. The germline V gene has CDR1 PRHDT and CDR2 FYEKMQ (reference sequence). The CDR3 sequence is 18 residues long. DNA of the CDR3: TGTGCCAGCAGCCCGCTAAAGGGGACGGCGCGGGAAAAGGATGGCTACACCTTC. It specifies CASSPLKGTAREKDGYTF. The entire variable domain, with the rest obtained from reference TRBV13 and TRBJ1-2, is as follows: AAGVIQSPRHLIKEKRETATLKCYPIPRHDTVYWYQQGPGQDPQFLISFYEKMQSDKGSIPDRFSAQQFSDYHSELNMSSLELGDSALYFCASSPLKGTAREKDGYTFGSGTRLTVV.

This clonotype was counted ten times or more. The chain is built from TRBV12-3 or TRBV12-4 and TRBJ2-1; the match to TRBD1 covers 7 bases. The CDR3 length is 15 residues. The ends lost 5 bases at V and 7 bases at J; junction bases unmatched: 11. CDR3 residues: CASSPPRGRANEQFF. CDR3 bases: TGTGCCAGCAGTCCGCCAAGGGGGCGGGCGAATGAGCAGTTCTTC.

This clonotype was counted many times. V and J are TRBV27 and TRBJ1-6; D is uncertain. There are 14 residues in the CDR3. V gave up 3 bases and J gave up 10 bases, with 13 bases separating them. Germline values: CDR1 MNHEY, CDR2 SMNVEV (reference sequence). The CDR3 loop reads CASSFMGLKSPLHF. The CDR3 nucleotides read TGTGCCAGCAGTTTTATGGGATTGAAGTCACCCCTCCACTTT.

The rearrangement links TRBV10-3 to TRBJ2-3; 9 bases are shared with TRBD2. V gave up 4 bases and J gave up 1 base; unmatched junction bases: 3. There are 15 residues in the CDR3. Germline V gives CDR1 ENHRY, CDR2 SYGVKD. The CDR3 reads CAISVGGGGTDTQYF. In DNA form, the CDR3 reads TGTGCCATCAGTGTTGGCGGGGGGGGCACAGATACGCAGTATTTT.